This TCR beta chain stems from a study of regulatory T cells in long-lasting Graves disease. The CDR3 spans 14 residues. Trimming removed 4 bases from V and 4 bases from J, with 11 bases in between. CDR1 is SGHRS and CDR2 is YFSETQ in the germline V gene. Arm-PCR of CDR3 regions and iRepertoire HTBI primers were used to build TCR beta libraries. One entry per CDR3 protein, called by TCRdb with MiXCR from the multiplex PCR reads. The sample has a few hundred thousand distinct CDR3 sequences, around a fifth seen once. The time point was: persistent/refractory GD, antithyroid drugs over 5 years with positive TRAb. PBMCs were the source of the RNA used for TCR sequencing. American Thyroid Association guidelines served as the basis for diagnosing Graves' disease. Whole-study results and caveats: Persistent patients had a count of shared public clonotypes (approximately 3,000) that exceeded that of new patients (about 870).

In the case of this clonotype: The antigen remains unidentified.

The TCR was taken from a female donor with Graves disease. The chain recombines TRBV5-1 with TRBJ2-2; possibly TRBD1 or TRBD2 for D (5 bases each). Sequenced material: peripheral blood mononuclear cells (PBMCs), taken when the disease was refractory, from a patient treated with antithyroid drugs. As DNA, the CDR3 is TGCGCCAGCAGCCCGGGACCCAGCACCGGGGAGCTGTTTTTT. Its protein product is CASSPGPSTGELFF.